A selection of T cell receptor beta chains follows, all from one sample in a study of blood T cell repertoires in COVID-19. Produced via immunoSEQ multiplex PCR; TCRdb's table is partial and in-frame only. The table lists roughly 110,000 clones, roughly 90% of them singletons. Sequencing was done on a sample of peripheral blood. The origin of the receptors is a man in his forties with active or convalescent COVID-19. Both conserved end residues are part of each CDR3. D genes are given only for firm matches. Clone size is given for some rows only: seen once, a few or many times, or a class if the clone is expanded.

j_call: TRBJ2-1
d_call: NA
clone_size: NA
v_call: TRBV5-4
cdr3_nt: TGTGCCAGCAGCTCCTCCGACCGGGGGACTCGCAATGAGCAGTTCTTC
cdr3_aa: CASSSSDRGTRNEQFF

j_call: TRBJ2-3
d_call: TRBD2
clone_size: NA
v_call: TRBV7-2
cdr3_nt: TGTGCCAGCAGCTTAGGAGTCGTAGCGGGAGACTATACGCAGTATTTT
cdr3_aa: CASSLGVVAGDYTQYF

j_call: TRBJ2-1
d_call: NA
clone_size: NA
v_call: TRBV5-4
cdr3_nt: TGTGCCAGCAGCTTGCAGGGGGCGGGAGGGATGCAGTTCTTC
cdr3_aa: CASSLQGAGGMQFF

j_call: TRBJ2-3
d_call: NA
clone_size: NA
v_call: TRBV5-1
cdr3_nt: TGCGCCAGCAGCTTGAACCGACTAGGGATAGATACGCAGTATTTT
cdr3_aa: CASSLNRLGIDTQYF

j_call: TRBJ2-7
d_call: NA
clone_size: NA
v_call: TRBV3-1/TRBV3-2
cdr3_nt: TGTGCCAGCAGCCAAGGGCTGGCCCCCGTCGAGCAGTACTTC
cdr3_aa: CASSQGLAPVEQYF

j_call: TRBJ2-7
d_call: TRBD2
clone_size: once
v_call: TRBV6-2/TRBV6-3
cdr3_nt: TGTGCCAGCAGTTTCAACCCGCGGACTAGCGGGGGCTACGAGCAGTACTTC
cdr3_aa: CASSFNPRTSGGYEQYF

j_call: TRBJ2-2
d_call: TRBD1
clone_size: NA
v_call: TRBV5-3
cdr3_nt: TGTGCCAGAAGCATTTCAACCGGGACAGGGGGCGGATTAAAATCCGGGGAGCTGTTTTTT
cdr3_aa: CARSISTGTGGGLKSGELFF

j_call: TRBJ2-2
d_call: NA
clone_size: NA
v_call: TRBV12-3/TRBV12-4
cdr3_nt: TGTGCCAGCAGTAAAGGGGACACCGGGGAGCTGTTTTTT
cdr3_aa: CASSKGDTGELFF

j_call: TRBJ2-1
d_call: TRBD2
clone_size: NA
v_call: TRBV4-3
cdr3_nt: TGCGCCAGCAGCCCGGGTTTGACGGGAGGGCCCTACAATGAGCAGTTCTTC
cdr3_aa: CASSPGLTGGPYNEQFF

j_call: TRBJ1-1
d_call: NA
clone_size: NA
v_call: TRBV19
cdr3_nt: TGTGCCAGTAGCCTGTCCGGGGTCTACACTGAAGCTTTCTTT
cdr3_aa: CASSLSGVYTEAFF

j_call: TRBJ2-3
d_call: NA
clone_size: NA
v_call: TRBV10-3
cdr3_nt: TGTGCCATCAGTGTGACTATGGTTACAGATACGCAGTATTTT
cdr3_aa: CAISVTMVTDTQYF

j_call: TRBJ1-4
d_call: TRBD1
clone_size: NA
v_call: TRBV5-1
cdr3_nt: TGCGCCAGCAGTTCGGACAGGGTCAATGAAAAACTGTTTTTT
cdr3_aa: CASSSDRVNEKLFF

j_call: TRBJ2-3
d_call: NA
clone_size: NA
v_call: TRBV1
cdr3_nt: TGCACCAGCAGCCACGCTAGCGTAGGCAATGATACGCAGTATTTT
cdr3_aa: CTSSHASVGNDTQYF

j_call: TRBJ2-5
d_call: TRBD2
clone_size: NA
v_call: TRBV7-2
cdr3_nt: TGTGCCAGCAGCGCCAGTAGCGGGCAAGAGACCCAGTACTTC
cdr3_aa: CASSASSGQETQYF

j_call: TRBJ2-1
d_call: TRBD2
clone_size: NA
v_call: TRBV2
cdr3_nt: TGTGCCAGCGGTTTAGCGGGAAGTAGAGGTGAGCAGTTCTTC
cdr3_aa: CASGLAGSRGEQFF

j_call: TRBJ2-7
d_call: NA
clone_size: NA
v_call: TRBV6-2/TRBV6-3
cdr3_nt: TGTGCCAGCAGCCTTGGTCCTGGGGAGGAGTACTTC
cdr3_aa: CASSLGPGEEYF

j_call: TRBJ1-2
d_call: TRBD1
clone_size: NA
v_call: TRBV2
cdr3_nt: TGTGCCAGCAGAGGTCACTCCGGGACAGGGGGAAGCTACACCTTC
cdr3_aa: CASRGHSGTGGSYTF